Listed here are 5 T cell receptor beta chains from one sample, sequenced in a study of T cell repertoires in cytomegalovirus infection. Each CDR3 protein gets one entry after TCRdb re-called the reads with MiXCR. The table records around 260,000 distinct CDR3 sequences, roughly a quarter of them present only once. Sequenced input: PBMCs. The receptors were gathered from a human donor in good health (CMV status not recorded). Some clones in this sample may be carry-over from other donors' samples.

The V gene is TRBV7-2, the J gene TRBJ1-2; the D gene is possibly TRBD1 (6 bases). Germline CDR1 reads SGHTA; CDR2 reads FQGNSA. V lost 5 bases and J lost 0, with 13 bases in between. The CDR3 is made up of 15 amino acids. The CDR3: CASSLYQGSNYGYTF. The CDR3 coding sequence is TGTGCCAGCAGCCTCTATCAGGGGTCTAACTATGGCTACACCTTC.

The chain employs TRBV29-1 and TRBJ2-3; D uncertain. Germline lookup yields CDR1 SQVTM and CDR2 ANQGSEA. The length of the CDR3 is 10 residues. The V and J ends lost 8 bases and 2 bases respectively, with 5 bases between them. The CDR3 DNA reads TGCAGCACCGACACAGATACGCAGTATTTT. Translated: CSTDTDTQYF.

The chain is built from TRBV7-2 and TRBJ2-7; D might be TRBD2 (6 bases). Between the trimmed V and J ends, which lost 5 bases and 4 bases, there was a span of 12 bases. Germline lookup yields CDR1 SGHTA and CDR2 FQGNSA. The CDR3 consists of 13 residues. In DNA form, the CDR3 reads TGTGCCAGCAGCATAGGGCGGGGATACGAGCAGTACTTC. It is translated as CASSIGRGYEQYF.

This clonotype has just a few counts. V gene TRBV7-2 combines with J gene TRBJ2-7; D may be TRBD1 (6 bases). V was trimmed by 1 base and J by 2 bases, leaving 12 bases between them. Germline V CDR1 and CDR2: SGHTA, FQGNSA. The CDR3 covers 15 residues. CDR3 protein: CASSLVGTLTYEQYF. DNA for the CDR3: TGTGCCAGCAGCTTAGTGGGGACACTTACCTACGAGCAGTACTTC.

This rearrangement joins TRBV7-2 to TRBJ2-7; 8 bases align to TRBD2. The junction had 5 bases not matched to a gene; V was cut back by 2 bases and J by 2 bases. CDR1 and CDR2 from the germline V gene are SGHTA and FQGNSA. The CDR3 is made up of 15 amino acids. The CDR3 loop is CASSLQTSVTYEQYF. In DNA, the CDR3 is TGTGCCAGCAGCTTACAGACTAGCGTGACCTACGAGCAGTACTTC.